Sequencing of this T cell receptor (beta chain) was carried out in a study of shared clonotypes between healthy human individuals. Comment on this clone: The antigen remains unidentified.

Across several immunoSEQ plates, the genomic DNA of each subset was split evenly. Only in-frame clones appear in the TCRdb table, and some are missing; sequencing was by immunoSEQ multiplex PCR. The table lists over 2 million clones, 92% of them singletons. Study-wide findings and caveats: Sampling involved blood alone; tissue repertoires likely differ.

The specimen was naive CD4+ T cells from PBMCs. Subset specified: CD45RA+ positively selected. The source is a young man in good health. Some clones in this sample may be carry-over from other donors' samples.

CDR3 loop: CASLGGRNTEAFF. The CDR3 DNA reads as TGTGCCAGCCTGGGGGGCCGAAACACTGAAGCTTTCTTT. This chain joins TRBV6-6 and TRBJ1-1; a weak D match, TRBD1 (6 bases). CDR1 is MNHNY and CDR2 is SVGAGI in the germline V gene (reference sequence). The V and J ends lost 8 bases and 2 bases respectively, with 12 bases between them. This CDR3 is built from 13 residues.